The next 2 T cell receptor beta chains were all read from a single sample in a study of blood T cell repertoires in COVID-19. Some clones are missing from TCRdb's copy, which holds only in-frame ones; the method was immunoSEQ multiplex PCR. Here the sample spans about 250,000 clones, 85% to 90% being singletons. The sample was peripheral blood. Receptor source: a man older than 75 with acute or convalescent COVID-19.

J is TRBJ2-2 and V is TRBV5-1; maybe TRBD2 (6 bases). The CDR3 consists of 16 residues. Deletions cut 3 bases from V and 4 bases from J, with 16 bases between. Germline V gene lookup returns CDR1 SGHRS and CDR2 YFSETQ. DNA of the CDR3: TGCGCCAGCAGCTCGGAGACGGGGGTAGTCACCGGGGAGCTGTTTTTT. Translating gives CASSSETGVVTGELFF.

The rearrangement links TRBV6-5 to TRBJ2-2; D remains ambiguous. The CDR3 has 15 residues. Looked up from germline, CDR1 is MNHEY and CDR2 is SVGAGI. V lost 0 bases and J lost 2, with 7 bases in between. CDR3 sequence reads: CASSYSRHNTGELFF. CDR3 coding DNA: TGTGCCAGCAGTTACTCGCGGCATAACACCGGGGAGCTGTTTTTT.